One and the same sample provided the 5 T cell receptor beta chains below, sequenced in a study of neoadjuvant anti-PD-1 for oral cavity cancer. Sequencing was performed with immunoSEQ multiplex PCR; in TCRdb, only in-frame clones are kept and a portion is missing. In the table there are about 15,000 clones, around 34% of which are singletons. Time point meaning: after neoadjuvant nivolumab, at surgical resection. The sequencing used tumor tissue, collected after nivolumab (anti-PD-1) treatment. These TCRs come from a person aged 35 to 85 with oral cavity squamous cell carcinoma.

The chain links TRBV7-3 to TRBJ2-1, with D tentatively TRBD1 (5 bases). Germline CDR1 reads SGHTA; CDR2 reads FQGTGA. The CDR3 runs to 15 residues. V was clipped by 4 bases and J by 5 bases, with 15 bases between them. CDR3 coding DNA: TGTGCCAGCAGCTATACAGGAAGTTTCGACAATGAGCAGTTCTTC. It is translated as CASSYTGSFDNEQFF.

V gene TRBV15 combines with J gene TRBJ1-5; D may be TRBD1 (6 bases). The germline gives CDR1 LNHNV, CDR2 YYDKDF (reference sequence). V was trimmed by 1 base and J by 4 bases, leaving 8 bases between them. CDR3 length: 14 residues. DNA for the CDR3: TGTGCCACCAGCAGAGCAGGGGTGAATCAGCCCCAGCATTTT. Translation gives CATSRAGVNQPQHF.

The rearrangement joins TRBV30 to TRBJ1-2; 11 bases map to TRBD1. CDR3 length: 14 amino acids. Trimming removed 1 base from V and 13 bases from J; junction bases left unmatched: 11. Germline values: CDR1 GTSNPN, CDR2 SVGIG (reference sequence). The CDR3 DNA reads TGTGCCTGGAGTGGGACAGGGGGCGGAACAGGTAGCACCTTC. Translated: CAWSGTGGGTGSTF.

This chain uses TRBV19 with TRBJ2-7; TRBD2 matches 7 bases. Per the germline V gene, CDR1 is LNHDA and CDR2 is SQIVND (reference sequence). Germline trimming cut 3 bases from V and 5 bases from J; bases unmatched to any gene: 13. The CDR3 contains 16 residues. The CDR3 is CASSIPRGGALDEQYF. Written as DNA, the CDR3 is TGTGCCAGTAGTATCCCCCGGGGAGGGGCACTGGACGAGCAGTACTTC.

V and J are TRBV15 and TRBJ2-7; the D gene is possibly TRBD1 (6 bases). The CDR3 consists of 14 residues. Germline V lookup: CDR1 LNHNV, CDR2 YYDKDF (reference sequence). V was cut by 0 bases and J by 9 bases, with 15 bases left in between. Here the CDR3 DNA reads TGTGCCACCAGCAGAGAGGGGGCGAGTCTCGGGCAGTACTTC. Translating it yields CATSREGASLGQYF.